Each of the 24 T cell receptor beta chains below was sequenced from the same sample in a study of T cell responses to AZD1222 COVID-19 vaccine. The assay was immunoSEQ multiplex PCR, and TCRdb's table has in-frame clones only and misses some. The sample comprises 170,000 or so clones, approximately 93% of which are singletons, and about 1% rests with the top ten. Material: peripheral blood, obtained on day 0 of AZD1222 vaccination. These receptors originate from an adult in good health.

The genes are TRBV6-5 and TRBJ1-2, with D possibly TRBD1 on 5 matching bases. Germline CDR1 and CDR2: MNHEY and SVGAGI. The CDR3 has 15 residues. V was cut by 6 bases and J by 2 bases, with 16 bases left in between. The DNA of the CDR3 is TGTGCCAGCAGACCCAGCAATGACAGAAACTATGGCTACACCTTC. It codes for CASRPSNDRNYGYTF.

The chain links TRBV1 to TRBJ2-2; the table assigns TRBD1, which was not confirmed against the DNA. TRBV1 is a known pseudogene. The CDR3 is made up of 19 amino acids. CDR3 nucleotides: TGCACCAGCAGCCAATGGGACATTATTACTACGATCAACACCGGGGAGCTGTTTTTT. Protein: CTSSQWDIITTINTGELFF.

The J gene is TRBJ1-5, the V gene TRBV5-8; the D gene is possibly TRBD1 (5 bases). The CDR3 runs to 17 residues. Trimming pared 2 bases from V and 1 base from J, leaving 16 bases between. From germline, CDR1 is SGHTS and CDR2 YDEGEE. CDR3 sequence reads: CASSFGTAKGSNQPQHF. Written as DNA, the CDR3 is TGTGCCAGCAGCTTTGGGACGGCAAAGGGGAGCAATCAGCCCCAGCATTTT. Variable domain in full (rest from reference TRBV5-8 and TRBJ1-5): EAGVTQSPTHLIKTRGQQATLRCSPISGHTSVYWYQQALGLGLQFLLWYDEGEERNRGNFPPRFSGRQFPNYSSELNVNALELEDSALYLCASSFGTAKGSNQPQHFGDGTRLSIL.

The chain carries TRBV12-3 or TRBV12-4 and TRBJ1-4; unclear D gene. V lost 4 bases and J 8 bases, leaving 8 bases between the germline ends. This CDR3 spans 12 amino acids. The CDR3 DNA is TGTGCCAGCAGTTGGGCAGACGAAAAACTGTTTTTT. Translating gives CASSWADEKLFF.

The chain links TRBV6-5 to TRBJ1-2; D is undetermined. From germline, CDR1 is MNHEY and CDR2 SVGAGI. The V end lost 4 bases, the J end lost 4 bases, and 10 bases lay between the germline ends. The CDR3 consists of 13 residues. CDR3 in DNA: TGTGCCAGCAGTTTCCGGACGGGCTATGGCTACACCTTC. It specifies CASSFRTGYGYTF.

The V gene is TRBV3-1 (or the pseudogene TRBV3-2), the J gene TRBJ2-7; D uncertain. Looked up from germline, CDR1 is LGHDT and CDR2 is YNNKEL (reference sequence). The V gene lost 0 bases and the J gene lost 6 bases, with 12 bases spanning the gap. The CDR3 sequence is 14 residues long. The CDR3: CASSQDMVPSEQYF. CDR3 nucleotides: TGTGCCAGCAGCCAAGATATGGTCCCTTCCGAGCAGTACTTC.

The genes are TRBV2 and TRBJ2-5; D unresolved. Germline CDR1 reads SNHLY; CDR2 reads FYNNEI. V gave up 0 bases and J gave up 5 bases, with 13 bases separating them. The CDR3 runs to 15 residues. CDR3 nucleotides: TGTGCCAGCAGTGAAGCGCTAAGCCGTATGGAGACCCAGTACTTC. Protein: CASSEALSRMETQYF.

The chain combines TRBV6-5 with TRBJ2-2; 12 bases match TRBD2. From germline, CDR1 is MNHEY and CDR2 SVGAGI. The CDR3 is 14 residues long. J was trimmed by 5 bases and V by 7 bases; bases with no gene match: 2. CDR3 in amino acids: CASTTSGGTGELFF. Here the CDR3 DNA reads TGTGCCAGCACCACTAGCGGGGGGACCGGGGAGCTGTTTTTT.

The chain links TRBV19 to TRBJ1-4; D is unclear. The CDR3 is made up of 15 amino acids. Trimming left V 0 bases short and J 0 bases short, with 5 bases between. Germline CDR1 is LNHDA and CDR2 is SQIVND (reference sequence). CDR3 in DNA: TGTGCCAGTAGTATAGACCGACCAACTAATGAAAAACTGTTTTTT. Translated, it gives CASSIDRPTNEKLFF.

This chain joins TRBV28 and TRBJ1-2; D not certain. The CDR3 length is 11 residues. Trimming took 7 bases from V and 11 from J, leaving 14 bases between them. Looked up from germline, CDR1 is MDHEN and CDR2 is SYDVKM. In nucleotides, the CDR3 is TGTGCCAGCAAATCAAGAAAAGGGTACACCTTC. Residues: CASKSRKGYTF.

This clone was picked up one time. The chain is built from TRBV4-2 and TRBJ2-5; 11 bases agree with TRBD2. Per the germline V gene, CDR1 is LGHNA and CDR2 is YNFKEQ. Trimming at V came to 0 bases and at J to 7 bases, leaving 7 bases not matched to a gene. The CDR3 spans 16 residues. DNA of the CDR3: TGTGCCAGCAGCCAAGACTGGGGGACTAGCGGCGCGACCCAGTACTTC. Translation gives CASSQDWGTSGATQYF.

CDR3 loop: CASSLLEGTEAFF. In nucleotides, the CDR3 is TGTGCCAGCAGCTTATTGGAGGGCACTGAAGCTTTCTTT. The chain carries TRBV7-9 and TRBJ1-1; no clear D gene. V lost 2 bases and J 4 bases, leaving 8 bases between the germline ends. The CDR3 loop spans 13 amino acids. Germline CDR1 reads SEHNR; CDR2 reads FQNEAQ (reference sequence).

This clone was observed once. The V gene is TRBV6-5, the J gene TRBJ1-4, with unresolved D. Germline values: CDR1 MNHEY, CDR2 SVGAGI. V was pared by 0 bases and J by 0 bases, with 5 bases between. This CDR3 is 15 amino acids long. The CDR3 nucleotides are TGTGCCAGCAGTTACTCGTTTGCAACTAATGAAAAACTGTTTTTT. Encoded protein: CASSYSFATNEKLFF.

The genes are TRBV6-5 and TRBJ1-4, with 7 bases aligning to TRBD1. Germline V gene data show CDR1 as MNHEY and CDR2 as SVGAGI. The CDR3 is made up of 15 amino acids. J was trimmed by 7 bases and V by 5 bases; bases with no gene match: 10. The DNA of the CDR3 is TGTGCCAGCAGTACCTGGGACAGCGGGGGTGAAAAACTGTTTTTT. Protein product: CASSTWDSGGEKLFF.

The chain recombines TRBV7-2 with TRBJ2-4, with TRBD2 matching 7 bases. Germline CDR1 and CDR2: SGHTA and FQGNSA. This CDR3 comprises 15 residues. V was clipped by 4 bases and J by 0 bases; unmatched bases: 3. DNA for the CDR3: TGTGCCAGCAGCTCGGGGGGATTAGCCAAAAACATTCAGTACTTC. Protein product: CASSSGGLAKNIQYF.

The V gene is TRBV5-1, the J gene TRBJ2-7, with TRBD2 matching 8 bases. CDR1 is SGHRS, CDR2 YFSETQ, per germline. The CDR3 is 14 amino acids. With V trimmed by 1 base and J by 5 bases, 5 bases remained unmatched. This chain's CDR3 is CASSLFGGADEQYF. Here the CDR3 DNA reads TGCGCCAGCAGCTTGTTCGGGGGGGCGGACGAGCAGTACTTC.

CDR3 sequence: CASSRGGTGWRNEQFF. CDR3 coding DNA: TGCGCCAGCAGCCGGGGAGGGACAGGGTGGCGCAATGAGCAGTTCTTC. V and J are TRBV4-3 and TRBJ2-1; 9 bases are shared with TRBD1. CDR1 and CDR2 (germline): LGHNA, YSLEER. The CDR3 covers 16 residues. Trimming at V came to 4 bases and at J to 6 bases, leaving 10 bases not matched to a gene.

The chain is built from TRBV6-5 and TRBJ1-4; 7 bases align to TRBD1. Germline assignment: CDR1 MNHEY and CDR2 SVGAGI. V trimming: 5 bases; J trimming: 11 bases; junction bases outside the gene matches: 5. The CDR3 consists of 12 residues. The CDR3 DNA is TGTGCCAGCAGTACTTGGGACAGCAAACTGTTTTTT. Translated, it gives CASSTWDSKLFF.

The genes are TRBV19 and TRBJ1-3; D uncertain. The CDR3 consists of 15 residues. CDR1 LNHDA and CDR2 SQIVND come from the germline V gene (reference sequence). V lost 3 bases and J lost 0, with 9 bases in between. CDR3 nucleotides: TGTGCCAGTAGTATGGGCGGTCTCTCTGGAAACACCATATATTTT. Translated, it gives CASSMGGLSGNTIYF.

The chain links TRBV6-5 to TRBJ1-1; no firm D call. CDR1 and CDR2 from the germline V gene are MNHEY and SVGAGI. V shed 6 bases and J shed 2 bases, with 10 bases lying between them. The CDR3 covers 13 residues. DNA for the CDR3: TGTGCCAGCAGGCGACACGGAAACACTGAAGCTTTCTTT. Its translation: CASRRHGNTEAFF.

This rearrangement joins TRBV5-1 to TRBJ1-6; the D is unclear. The germline V and J ends were trimmed by 1 base and 10 bases, with 15 bases remaining between them. Per the germline V gene, CDR1 is SGHRS and CDR2 is YFSETQ. The CDR3 length is 15 residues. The CDR3 spells CASSLFGPTPSPLHF. The CDR3 DNA reads as TGCGCCAGCAGCTTGTTCGGGCCAACCCCCTCACCCCTCCACTTT. Using reference TRBV5-1 and TRBJ1-6 for the parts outside the CDR3, the full variable domain is KAGVTQTPRYLIKTRGQQVTLSCSPISGHRSVSWYQQTPGQGLQFLFEYFSETQRNKGNFPGRFSGRQFSNSRSEMNVSTLELGDSALYLCASSLFGPTPSPLHFGNGTRLTVT.

V usage is TRBV2 and J usage is TRBJ2-2, with TRBD1 matching 11 bases. The CDR3 is made up of 15 amino acids. V trimming: 4 bases; J trimming: 4 bases; junction bases outside the gene matches: 2. Germline assignment: CDR1 SNHLY and CDR2 FYNNEI. CDR3 sequence (DNA): TGTGCCAGCAGTGTGGGGACAGGGGGCACCGGGGAGCTGTTTTTT. This encodes CASSVGTGGTGELFF. The entire variable domain, with the rest obtained from reference TRBV2 and TRBJ2-2, is as follows: EPEVTQTPSHQVTQMGQEVILRCVPISNHLYFYWYRQILGQKVEFLVSFYNNEISEKSEIFDDQFSVERPDGSNFTLKIRSTKLEDSAMYFCASSVGTGGTGELFFGEGSRLTVL.

This clone was detected only once. J is TRBJ1-6 and V is TRBV6-1; the match to TRBD1 covers 7 bases. In germline, CDR1 is MNHNS, CDR2 SASEGT. The CDR3 is made up of 16 amino acids. V trimming: 4 bases; J trimming: 4 bases; junction bases outside the gene matches: 7. The CDR3 region has the DNA TGTGCCAGCAGTGCCGGGGACAGACTTTATAATTCACCCCTCCACTTT. This sequence encodes CASSAGDRLYNSPLHF.

The rearrangement links TRBV6-5 to TRBJ1-6; D is possibly TRBD1 (5 bases). Trimming took off 4 bases at V and 5 bases at J, with 9 bases between the two ends. CDR1 and CDR2 from the germline V gene are MNHEY and SVGAGI. The CDR3 sequence is 14 residues long. The CDR3 sequence: CASSSGRDNSPLHF. The DNA of the CDR3 is TGTGCCAGCAGTTCGGGCAGGGATAATTCACCCCTCCACTTT.